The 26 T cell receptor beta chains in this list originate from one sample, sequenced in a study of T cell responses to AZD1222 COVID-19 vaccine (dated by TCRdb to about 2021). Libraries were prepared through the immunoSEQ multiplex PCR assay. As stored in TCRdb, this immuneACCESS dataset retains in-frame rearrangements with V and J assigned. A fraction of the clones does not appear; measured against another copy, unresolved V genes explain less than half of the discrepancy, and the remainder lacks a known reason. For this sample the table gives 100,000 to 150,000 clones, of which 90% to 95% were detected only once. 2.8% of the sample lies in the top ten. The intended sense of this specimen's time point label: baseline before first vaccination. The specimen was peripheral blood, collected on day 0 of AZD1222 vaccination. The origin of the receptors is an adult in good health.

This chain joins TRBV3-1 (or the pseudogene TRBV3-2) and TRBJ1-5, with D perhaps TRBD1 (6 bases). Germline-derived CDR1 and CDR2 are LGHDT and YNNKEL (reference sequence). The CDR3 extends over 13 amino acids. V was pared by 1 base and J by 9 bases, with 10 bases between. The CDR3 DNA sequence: TGTGCCAGCAGCCAAGGGAGAGGGGGGCCCCAGCATTTT. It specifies CASSQGRGGPQHF.

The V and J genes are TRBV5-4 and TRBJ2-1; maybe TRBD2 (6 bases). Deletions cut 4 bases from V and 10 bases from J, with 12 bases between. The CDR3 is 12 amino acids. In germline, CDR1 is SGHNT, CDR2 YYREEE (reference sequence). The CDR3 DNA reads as TGTGCCAGCAGCCCGGGACTGAAGGAGCAGTTCTTC. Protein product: CASSPGLKEQFF.

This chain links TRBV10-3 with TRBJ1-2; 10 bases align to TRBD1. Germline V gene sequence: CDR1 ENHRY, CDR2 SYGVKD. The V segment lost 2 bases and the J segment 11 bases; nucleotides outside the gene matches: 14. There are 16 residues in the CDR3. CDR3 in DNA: TGTGCCATCAGTGAGAAACCGGGACAGGGGAGATGGGGGTACACCTTC. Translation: CAISEKPGQGRWGYTF.

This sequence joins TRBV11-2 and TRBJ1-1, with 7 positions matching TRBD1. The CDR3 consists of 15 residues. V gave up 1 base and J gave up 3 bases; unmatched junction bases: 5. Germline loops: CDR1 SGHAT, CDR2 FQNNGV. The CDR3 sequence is CASSLGQGVDTEAFF. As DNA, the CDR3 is TGTGCCAGCAGCTTAGGACAGGGAGTTGACACTGAAGCTTTCTTT.

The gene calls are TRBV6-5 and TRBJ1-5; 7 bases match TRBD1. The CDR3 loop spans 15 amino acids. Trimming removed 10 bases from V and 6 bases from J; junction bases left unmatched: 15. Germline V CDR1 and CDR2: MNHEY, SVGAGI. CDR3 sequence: CATAPPGGVFQPQHF. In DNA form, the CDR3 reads TGTGCCACCGCCCCCCCAGGGGGTGTATTTCAGCCCCAGCATTTT.

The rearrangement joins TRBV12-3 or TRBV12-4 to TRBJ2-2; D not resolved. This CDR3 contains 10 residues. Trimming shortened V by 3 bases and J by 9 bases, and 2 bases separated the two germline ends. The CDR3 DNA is TGTGCCAGCAGTTTTAGGGAGCTGTTTTTT. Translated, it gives CASSFRELFF.

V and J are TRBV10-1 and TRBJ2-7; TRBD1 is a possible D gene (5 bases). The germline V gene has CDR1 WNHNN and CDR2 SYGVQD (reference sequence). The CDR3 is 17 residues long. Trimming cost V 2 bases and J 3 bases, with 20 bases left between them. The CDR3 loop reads CASSEVLLDRQGYEQYF. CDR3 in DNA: TGCGCCAGCAGTGAGGTGTTGCTGGACCGGCAGGGCTACGAGCAGTACTTC.

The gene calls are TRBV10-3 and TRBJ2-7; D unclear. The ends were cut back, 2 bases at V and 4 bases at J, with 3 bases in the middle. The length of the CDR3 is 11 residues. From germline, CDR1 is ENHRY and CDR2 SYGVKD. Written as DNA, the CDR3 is TGTGCCATCAGTGAGGAATACGAGCAGTACTTC. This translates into CAISEEYEQYF.

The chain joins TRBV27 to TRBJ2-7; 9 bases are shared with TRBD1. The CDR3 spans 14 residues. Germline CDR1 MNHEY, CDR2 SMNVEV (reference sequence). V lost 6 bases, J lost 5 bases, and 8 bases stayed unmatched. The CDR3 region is CASRLGTGLDEQYF. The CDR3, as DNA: TGTGCCAGCAGGCTCGGGACAGGGCTCGACGAGCAGTACTTC.

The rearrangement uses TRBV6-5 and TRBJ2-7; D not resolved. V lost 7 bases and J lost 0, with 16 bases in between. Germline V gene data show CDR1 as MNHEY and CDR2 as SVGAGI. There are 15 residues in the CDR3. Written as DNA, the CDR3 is TGTGCCAGCACCCTCGAAATCGATAGCTCCTACGAGCAGTACTTC. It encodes CASTLEIDSSYEQYF.

The CDR3 loop is CASSLGGPYGYTF. In nucleotides, the CDR3 is TGTGCCAGCAGTTTAGGCGGACCCTATGGCTACACCTTC. The V and J genes are TRBV12-3 or TRBV12-4 and TRBJ1-2, with D hard to call. CDR3 length equals 13 residues. V gave up 1 base and J gave up 4 bases, with 7 bases separating them.

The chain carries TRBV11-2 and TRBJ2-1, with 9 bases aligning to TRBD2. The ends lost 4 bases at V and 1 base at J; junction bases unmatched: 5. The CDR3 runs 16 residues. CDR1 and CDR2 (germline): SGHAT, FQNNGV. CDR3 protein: CASSWSGRRSYNEQFF. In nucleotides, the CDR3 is TGTGCCAGCAGCTGGAGCGGGAGGCGGTCCTACAATGAGCAGTTCTTC.

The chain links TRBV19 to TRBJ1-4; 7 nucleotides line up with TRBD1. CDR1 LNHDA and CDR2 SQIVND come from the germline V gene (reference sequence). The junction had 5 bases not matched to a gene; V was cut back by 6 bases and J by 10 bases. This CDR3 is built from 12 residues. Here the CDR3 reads CASRLGTAKLFF. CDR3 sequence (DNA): TGTGCCAGTAGATTAGGGACAGCAAAACTGTTTTTT.

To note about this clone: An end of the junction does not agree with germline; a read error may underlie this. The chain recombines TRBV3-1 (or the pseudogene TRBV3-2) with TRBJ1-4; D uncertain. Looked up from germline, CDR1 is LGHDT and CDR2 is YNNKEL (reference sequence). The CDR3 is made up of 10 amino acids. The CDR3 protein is CASSPGNLGF. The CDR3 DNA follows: TGTGCCAGCAGCCCGGGGAATTTAGGGTTT.

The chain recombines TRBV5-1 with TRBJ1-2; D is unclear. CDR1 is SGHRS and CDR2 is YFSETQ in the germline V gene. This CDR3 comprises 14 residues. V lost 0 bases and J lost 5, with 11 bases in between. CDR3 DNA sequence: TGCGCCAGCAGCTTGGACCTGTTGTCATATGGCTACACCTTC. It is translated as CASSLDLLSYGYTF.

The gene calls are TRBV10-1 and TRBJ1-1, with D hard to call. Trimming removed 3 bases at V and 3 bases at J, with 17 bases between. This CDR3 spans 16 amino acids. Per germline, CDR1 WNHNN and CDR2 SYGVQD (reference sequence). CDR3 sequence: CASSDWPNPWDTEAFF. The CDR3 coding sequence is TGCGCCAGCAGTGATTGGCCTAACCCGTGGGACACTGAAGCTTTCTTT.

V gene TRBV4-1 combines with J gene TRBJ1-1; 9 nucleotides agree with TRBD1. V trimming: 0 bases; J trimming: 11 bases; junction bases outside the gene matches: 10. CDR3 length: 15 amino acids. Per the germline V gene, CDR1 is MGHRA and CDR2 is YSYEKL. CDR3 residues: CASSQDWGQGGVAFF. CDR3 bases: TGCGCCAGCAGCCAAGATTGGGGACAGGGAGGGGTGGCTTTCTTT.

The CDR3 protein is CASSYQGSNEKLFF. As DNA, the CDR3 is TGTGCCAGCAGTTATCAGGGGTCTAATGAAAAACTGTTTTTT. The V and J genes are TRBV6-5 and TRBJ1-4, with a possible D match to TRBD1 (6 bases). Trimming cost V 3 bases and J 3 bases, with 8 bases left between them. This CDR3 comprises 14 residues. Per germline, CDR1 MNHEY and CDR2 SVGAGI.

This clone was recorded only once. This chain's CDR3 is CASSEVGTDNSPLHF. The CDR3 DNA follows: TGTGCCAGCAGTGAAGTGGGGACAGATAATTCACCCCTCCACTTT. The chain joins TRBV6-1 to TRBJ1-6; 7 bases align to TRBD1. The germline V gene encodes CDR1 MNHNS and CDR2 SASEGT. This CDR3 is built from 15 residues. V lost 1 base, J lost 5 bases, and 2 bases stayed unmatched.

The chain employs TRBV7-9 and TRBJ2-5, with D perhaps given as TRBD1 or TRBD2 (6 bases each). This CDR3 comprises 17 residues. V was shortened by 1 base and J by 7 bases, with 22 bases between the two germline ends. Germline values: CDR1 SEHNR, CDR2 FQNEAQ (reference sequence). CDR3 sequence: CASSLEGVGGVRGTQYF. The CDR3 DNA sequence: TGTGCCAGCAGCTTAGAGGGAGTTGGAGGGGTCAGGGGGACCCAGTACTTC.

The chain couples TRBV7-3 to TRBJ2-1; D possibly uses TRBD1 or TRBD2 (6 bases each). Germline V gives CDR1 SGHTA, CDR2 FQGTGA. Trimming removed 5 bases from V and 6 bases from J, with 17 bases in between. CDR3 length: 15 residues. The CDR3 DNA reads TGTGCCAGCAGCAGAACCCTAGGGGGAGGCAATGAGCAGTTCTTC. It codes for CASSRTLGGGNEQFF.

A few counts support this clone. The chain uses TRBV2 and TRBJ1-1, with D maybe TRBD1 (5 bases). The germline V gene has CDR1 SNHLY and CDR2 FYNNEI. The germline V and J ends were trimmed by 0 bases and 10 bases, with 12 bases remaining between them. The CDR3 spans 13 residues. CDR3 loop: CASSEAGPGVAFF. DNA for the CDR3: TGTGCCAGCAGTGAAGCGGGGCCGGGGGTAGCTTTCTTT.

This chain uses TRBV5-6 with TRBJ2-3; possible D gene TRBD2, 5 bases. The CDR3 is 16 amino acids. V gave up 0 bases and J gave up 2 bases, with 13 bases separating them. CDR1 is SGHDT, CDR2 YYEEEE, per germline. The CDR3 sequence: CASSLVFSETTDTQYF. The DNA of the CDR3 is TGTGCCAGCAGCTTGGTGTTTAGCGAAACCACAGATACGCAGTATTTT.

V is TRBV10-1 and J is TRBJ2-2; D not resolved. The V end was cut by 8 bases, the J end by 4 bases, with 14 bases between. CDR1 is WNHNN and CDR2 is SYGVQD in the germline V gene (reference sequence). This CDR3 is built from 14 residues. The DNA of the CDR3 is TGCGCCAGCGGGGAAACTGGTGGCACCGGGGAGCTGTTTTTT. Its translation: CASGETGGTGELFF.

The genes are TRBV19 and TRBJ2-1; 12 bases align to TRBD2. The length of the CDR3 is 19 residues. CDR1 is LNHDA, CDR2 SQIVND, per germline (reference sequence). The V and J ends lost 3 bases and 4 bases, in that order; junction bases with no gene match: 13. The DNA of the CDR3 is TGTGCCAGTAGTATGGGGTGGACTAGCGGGATGGGATCTTACAATGAGCAGTTCTTC. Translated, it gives CASSMGWTSGMGSYNEQFF.

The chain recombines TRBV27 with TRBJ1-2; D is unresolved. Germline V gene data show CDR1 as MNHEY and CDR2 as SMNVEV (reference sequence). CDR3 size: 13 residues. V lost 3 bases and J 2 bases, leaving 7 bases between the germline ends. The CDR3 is CASSFRENYGYTF. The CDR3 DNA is TGTGCCAGCAGTTTTAGGGAGAACTATGGCTACACCTTC.